This T cell receptor beta chain was recorded in a study of beta chain features in type 1 diabetes. Notes on the study in general: Researchers report that Type 1 diabetes patients had moderately but significantly shorter TCRB CDR3s across all four CD4+ subsets.

Notes on this clone: The antigen is undetermined.

The isolated RNA, all of it, was reverse transcribed, so expressed TCRB transcripts were what got sequenced. Clones were sequenced by immunoSEQ multiplex PCR, and TCRdb holds only the in-frame ones, with some missing. The table lists 300,000 to 350,000 clones, about 13% of them singletons. Germline V gene data show CDR1 as LGHNA and CDR2 as YSLEER. J lost 7 bases, V lost 4 bases, and 8 bases had no gene match. This CDR3 is built from 15 residues. This chain joins TRBV4-3 and TRBJ1-5; 9 nucleotides match TRBD1. The receptor was isolated from a woman aged 18 to 35 with type 1 diabetes. Sequencing input: naive CD4+ T cells from blood. CDR3 coding DNA: TGCGCCAGCAGCCGGGAACAGGGGGCAGGGCAGCCCCAGCATTTT. Translating gives CASSREQGAGQPQHF.